This T cell receptor (beta chain) was found in a study of blood T cells in healthy people across ages. Study information: About one barcoded beta molecule per two T cells was captured by template switching. Overall study results and limits: There was a strong correlation between TCR beta diversity and naive T cell percentage. There was no known CMV status for donors, so expanded clonotype changes were possibly confounded.

This clonotype was recorded a few times. The antigen remains undetermined. For the second PCR, which ran for roughly 7 to 11 cycles, a sample-barcoded 5' primer and a J-beta primer mix were used. Individual samples furnished no less than 3 million CDR3-containing paired-end reads apiece. TCRdb recomputed calls from the 5' RACE reads with MiXCR, one row per CDR3 protein. The profile shows just over 1 million distinct CDR3 sequences, 40% to 55% of them singletons. This sequence originates from a woman aged 55 to 70 in good health. Sequencing input: blood.

This CDR3 is CSVALGSHEQYF. The CDR3, as DNA: TGCAGCGTTGCCCTGGGAAGCCACGAGCAGTACTTC. The V gene is TRBV29-1, the J gene TRBJ2-7, with D uncertain. This CDR3 comprises 12 residues. CDR1 and CDR2 (germline): SQVTM, ANQGSEA. V was trimmed by 4 bases and J by 5 bases, leaving 12 bases between them.